This entry features one T cell receptor (beta chain) sequence. What it binds is not known. Repertoires were generated with immunoSEQ multiplex PCR, while TCRdb's copy carries only in-frame clones and drops some. Seen here are about 130,000 clones, about 91% observed once, and the top ten hold around 1.1%. The entry originates in a study of cytomegalovirus exposure and HLA in healthy donors. Trimming pared 5 bases from V and 13 bases from J, leaving 15 bases between. CDR1 and CDR2 from the germline V gene are SGHAT and FQDESV (reference sequence). The CDR3 consists of 12 residues. Study-wide results and limits: The study designated about 160 TCR beta chains cytomegalovirus-associated. The TCR clusters that emerged in the first cohort tended, a later analysis found, to co-occur in the approximately 110 validation repertoires. Cytomegalovirus status was reportedly diagnosed by the classifier with high specificity and sensitivity. Usually a TCR sequence was rare, but some public TCRs were found in many donors.

This TCR was recovered from a woman aged 18-35 years in good health and CMV-seronegative. The rearrangement links TRBV11-1 to TRBJ2-1; no clear D. The sequencing input was PBMCs. The CDR3 is CASSPERVSQFF. In DNA, the CDR3 is TGTGCCAGCAGCCCAGAGCGTGTGTCTCAGTTCTTC.